This T cell receptor beta chain was profiled in a study of shared clonotypes between healthy human individuals. The wider study: Contributing individuals were a couple of females and a few males aged 18 to 49.

The protocol was immunoSEQ multiplex PCR, while the TCRdb copy is restricted to in-frame clones and leaves out a portion. The sample holds almost 750,000 clones, 55% to 80% seen once. Germline trimming cut 8 bases from V and 7 bases from J; bases unmatched to any gene: 9. The CDR3 contains 14 residues. The germline V gene encodes CDR1 MRHNA and CDR2 SNTAGT. Source material: memory CD4+ T cells sorted from blood. Subset in this sample: CD45RA-negative fraction. The origin of this receptor is a woman in her 30s in good health. The genes are TRBV6-4 and TRBJ2-4; the match to TRBD1 covers 9 bases. For the CDR3, the DNA is TGTGCCAGCCCGTGCGGAGACAGGGGGAACATTCAGTACTTC. It specifies CASPCGDRGNIQYF.